The rows below give T cell receptor beta chains drawn from one sample of a study of human T cells and chemical hapten exposure. One entry per CDR3 protein results from TCRdb running MiXCR on the RACE reads. The sample holds more than 250,000 distinct CDR3 sequences, about 9% seen once. The sequencing here drew on whole blood, taken in connection with sensitization to the hapten diphenylcyclopropenone (DPC). These receptor sequences come from a woman aged 40 to 55 with alopecia areata. Some clones in this sample may be carry-over from other donors' samples. CDR3s leave out the opening cysteine and the closing phenylalanine or tryptophan.

>TRBJ2-7|TRBV24-1
ATSDFKREARSSYEQY
>TRBJ2-6|TRBV2
ASRSISGANVLT
>TRBJ2-1|TRBV11-3
ASSSPGLAGATQF
>TRBJ2-2|TRBV9
ASSVRTVGSAGELF
>TRBJ1-2|TRBV24-1
ATSDSGTGSLLGYT
>TRBJ1-5|TRBV12-3/TRBV12-4
ASGFNQPQH
>TRBJ1-2|TRBV20-1
SEVDRSNYGYT
>TRBJ2-5|TRBV7-9
ASSFGGTQY
>TRBJ2-3|TRBV20-1
SAVLAVSTDTQY
>TRBJ2-4|TRBV7-8
ASSDSPGAKNIQY
>TRBJ1-2|TRBV6-5
ASSLDREAGYT
>TRBJ2-3|TRBV12-3/TRBV12-4
ASSLLAGGGTDTQY
>TRBJ2-1|TRBV12-3/TRBV12-4
ASSTGPSSYNEQF
>TRBJ2-1|TRBV6-2/TRBV6-3
ASSPGTSGVRLYNEQF
>TRBJ2-7|TRBV20-1
SADNGGYEQY
>TRBJ1-2|TRBV7-9
ASSPPSTGTNYGYT
>TRBJ1-1|TRBV6-5
ASSWDPGVNTEAF
>TRBJ1-1|TRBV10-2
ASTFALDTEAF
>TRBJ2-5|TRBV20-1
SAPASTETQY
>TRBJ2-3|TRBV2
AGSRDLRTDTQY
>TRBJ2-2|TRBV9
ASSVGLLSRTGELF
>TRBJ2-2|TRBV5-1
ASSSAGEASGKLAGELF
>TRBJ2-3|TRBV3-1
ASSQGAPSTDTQY
>TRBJ1-5|TRBV10-3
AISMDRAAQPQH
>TRBJ1-2|TRBV28
ASSLSPYGNYGYT
>TRBJ2-1|TRBV28
ASSLGGTPSSYNEQF
>TRBJ2-4|TRBV7-9
ASSSDVKNIQY
>TRBJ1-1|TRBV6-5
ASVKPGGRRTEAF
>TRBJ2-3|TRBV20-1
SASGQGATDTQY
>TRBJ2-3|TRBV6-2/TRBV6-3
ASSERQGRTDTQY
>TRBJ2-1|TRBV6-6
ASSWPGTRGNEQF
>TRBJ2-3|TRBV27
ASRPQAGSRTDTQY
>TRBJ2-1|TRBV6-2/TRBV6-3
ASRLDTYNEQF
>TRBJ2-7|TRBV4-3
ASSQDSGGPYEQY
>TRBJ1-1|TRBV27
ASSFYREDAEAF
>TRBJ2-5|TRBV4-2
ASSQDSSHETQY
>TRBJ2-1|TRBV28
ASMTSGVNEQF
>TRBJ2-7|TRBV12-3/TRBV12-4
ASSSRGRTAYEQY
>TRBJ1-1|TRBV27
ASSPDWGPGTEAF
>TRBJ1-6|TRBV6-5
ASRGTGIYNSPLH
>TRBJ2-5|TRBV29-1
SVDRDRETQY
>TRBJ2-6|TRBV18
ASSPVVAGSGANVLT
>TRBJ1-5|TRBV6-4
ASSVLGEVGNQPQH
>TRBJ1-4|TRBV4-3
ASSQDSESNEKLF
>TRBJ2-2|TRBV7-2
ASSLRFLGQGNTGELF
>TRBJ2-1|TRBV7-2
ASSLAGGIGDEQF
>TRBJ2-1|TRBV28
ASSLSGGSNEQF
>TRBJ1-2|TRBV29-1
SVEDLGREGYT
>TRBJ2-5|TRBV27
ASSLGHGGVEETQY
>TRBJ2-1|TRBV12-3/TRBV12-4
ASSTNEQF
>TRBJ1-2|TRBV4-3
ASSQAGRSYGYT
>TRBJ2-5|TRBV15
ATSRGQGLGETQY
>TRBJ2-1|TRBV7-2
ASSPGQGRYNEQF
>TRBJ2-3|TRBV7-2
ASSLLAGGHTDTQY
>TRBJ1-6|TRBV9
ASSVDRNLLNSPLH
>TRBJ2-1|TRBV28
ASSRPGDLPYNEQF
>TRBJ2-3|TRBV7-2
ASSQASSTDTQY